This TCR beta chain derives from a study of blood T cell repertoires in COVID-19. This clone has a single count. V dropped 4 bases and J dropped 3 bases, with 16 bases sitting between them. From germline, CDR1 is SGHTA and CDR2 FQGNSA. The CDR3 is 15 residues long. Study processing details: Nucleated cell counts were estimated from reference gene primer amplification. Measured with immunoSEQ multiplex PCR; TCRdb has only the in-frame clones, and not every one. Clone size and the V and J calls come from that table; the DNA yielded D and trimming. Among 150,000 to 200,000 clones listed, roughly four fifths were seen once.

V gene TRBV7-2 combines with J gene TRBJ2-7; a possible D gene is TRBD1 (6 bases). The receptor's source is a young woman with acute or convalescent COVID-19. Sequenced sample: peripheral blood. CDR3 region: CASSSPKTGNYEQYF. The CDR3 DNA reads as TGTGCCAGCAGCTCCCCCAAGACAGGAAACTACGAGCAGTACTTC.